A single sample gave rise to the 25 T cell receptor beta chains below, sequenced in a study of cytomegalovirus exposure and HLA in healthy donors. Use of 60 Vbeta and 13 Jbeta primers characterized the PCR. The protocol was immunoSEQ multiplex PCR, while the TCRdb copy is restricted to in-frame clones and leaves out a portion. This sample has about 110,000 clones; under 90% occur once, and the top ten carry more than 2%. The sample comprised PBMCs. The receptors derive from a woman aged 25 to 39 in good health and CMV-seronegative.

The chain combines TRBV18 with TRBJ2-6, with TRBD1 as a possible D gene (6 bases). The CDR3 loop spans 15 amino acids. V lost 6 bases to trimming and J lost 6 bases, with 15 bases between them. Germline lookup yields CDR1 KGHSH and CDR2 LQKENI. CDR3: CASSAQGREANVLTF. Written as DNA, the CDR3 is TGTGCCAGCTCGGCACAGGGCAGAGAGGCCAACGTCCTGACTTTC.

On this clone: It is likely a read error, because the conserved phenylalanine at the end of the CDR3 is missing. The V call is TRBV7-2, the J call TRBJ2-7; possible D gene TRBD1, 5 bases. The ends were cut back, 5 bases at V and 5 bases at J, with 13 bases in the middle. The germline gives CDR1 SGHTA, CDR2 FQGNSA. This CDR3 is 13 amino acids long. This CDR3 reads CASSTGLLNEQYL. In DNA form, the CDR3 reads TGTGCCAGCAGCACAGGCCTGCTAAACGAGCAGTACCTC.

The chain combines TRBV7-6 with TRBJ1-5; D is unclear. The CDR3 has 13 residues. Trimming shortened V by 5 bases and J by 7 bases, and 12 bases separated the two germline ends. Germline V lookup: CDR1 SGHVS, CDR2 FNYEAQ. The CDR3, as DNA: TGTGCCAGCAGCCCCTCCACGGGACAGCCCCAGCATTTT. It translates to CASSPSTGQPQHF.

Only a few counts were recorded for this clone. The chain combines TRBV11-3 with TRBJ2-5; the D gene is possibly TRBD2 (5 bases). V was trimmed by 5 bases and J by 9 bases, leaving 19 bases between them. Per germline, CDR1 SGHNT and CDR2 YENEEA. CDR3 length: 14 residues. For the CDR3, the DNA is TGTGCCAGCAGCCAGACTCGAGTTAGAGGGCCCCAGTACTTC. Amino acids: CASSQTRVRGPQYF.

The gene calls are TRBV21-1 and TRBJ2-7; the tabulated D call, TRBD2, remains unverified against the DNA. TRBV21-1 counts as a pseudogene. CDR3 length equals 19 residues. The CDR3 loop is CARSGRELSLPNITYEQYF. DNA for the CDR3: TGTGCCAGATCAGGGAGGGAGCTCTCACTCCCAAACATCACCTACGAGCAGTACTTC.

The genes are TRBV7-3 and TRBJ2-7, with unresolved D. The CDR3 sequence is 12 residues long. Trimming cost V 4 bases and J 4 bases, with 8 bases left between them. Germline V gene data show CDR1 as SGHTA and CDR2 as FQGTGA. The CDR3 DNA reads as TGTGCCAGCAGCTCTAAAGCTTACGAGCAGTACTTC. It yields the protein CASSSKAYEQYF.

This chain uses TRBV14 with TRBJ1-6, with no clear D. This CDR3 has 15 amino acids. Germline lookup yields CDR1 SGHDN and CDR2 FVKESK. V was clipped by 3 bases and J by 9 bases, with 15 bases between them. CDR3 bases: TGTGCCAGCAGCCAGGCCGGGATCCGGGGTTCACCCCTCCACTTT. Its protein product is CASSQAGIRGSPLHF.

This chain uses TRBV2 with TRBJ1-1; no clear D gene. The CDR3 covers 15 residues. The germline gives CDR1 SNHLY, CDR2 FYNNEI. V was shortened by 1 base and J by 0 bases, with 9 bases between the two germline ends. The CDR3 loop reads CASSEGAGVNTEAFF. The CDR3 region has the DNA TGTGCCAGCAGTGAAGGGGCAGGTGTGAACACTGAAGCTTTCTTT.

Notes on this clone: Germline and junction disagree at one end, which may indicate a read error. The chain has TRBV5-1 and TRBJ2-2, with a possible D match to TRBD2 (7 bases). Germline CDR1 SGHRS, CDR2 YFSETQ. The CDR3 length is 15 residues. This CDR3 is CASSPGGANTGELLF. In DNA form, the CDR3 reads TGCGCCAGCAGCCCTGGGGGGGCGAACACCGGGGAGCTGCTTTTT. Using reference TRBV5-1 and TRBJ2-2 for the parts outside the CDR3, the full variable domain is KAGVTQTPRYLIKTRGQQVTLSCSPISGHRSVSWYQQTPGQGLQFLFEYFSETQRNKGNFPGRFSGRQFSNSRSEMNVSTLELGDSALYLCASSPGGANTGELLFGEGSRLTVL.

The chain combines TRBV19 with TRBJ2-1; 7 bases are a match to TRBD2. V shed 1 base, J shed 2 bases, and the junction held 5 bases outside the gene matches. CDR1 LNHDA and CDR2 SQIVND come from the germline V gene (reference sequence). The CDR3 spans 16 residues. The CDR3 sequence is CASSIGQGGTYNEQFF. The CDR3 region has the DNA TGTGCCAGTAGTATAGGCCAGGGAGGGACCTACAATGAGCAGTTCTTC.

This chain joins TRBV7-6 and TRBJ1-3, with 7 bases lining up with TRBD1. Germline V gene data show CDR1 as SGHVS and CDR2 as FNYEAQ. The V and J ends lost 1 base and 0 bases, in that order; junction bases with no gene match: 6. This CDR3 contains 17 residues. The CDR3 nucleotides read TGTGCCAGCAGCTTAGGGACCGGGACAGACTCTGGAAACACCATATATTTT. Translated, it gives CASSLGTGTDSGNTIYF.

This clone was seen a handful of times. The genes are TRBV5-1 and TRBJ2-1, with a weak D call TRBD2 (6 bases). The CDR3 has 15 residues. The germline V and J ends were trimmed by 4 bases and 4 bases, with 15 bases remaining between them. The germline V gene has CDR1 SGHRS and CDR2 YFSETQ. CDR3 protein: CASSGGTPLYNEQFF. The CDR3 bases are TGCGCCAGCAGCGGCGGGACTCCTCTGTACAATGAGCAGTTCTTC.

J is TRBJ2-5 and V is TRBV5-4; maybe TRBD2 (5 bases). Trimming shortened V by 4 bases and J by 4 bases, and 17 bases separated the two germline ends. This CDR3 has 15 residues. CDR1 is SGHNT and CDR2 is YYREEE in the germline V gene (reference sequence). The CDR3 protein is CASSPGRRMGETQYF. The CDR3, as DNA: TGTGCCAGCAGCCCGGGAAGGCGCATGGGAGAGACCCAGTACTTC.

This sequence joins TRBV5-5 and TRBJ2-5, with D unresolved. With the DNA end fitting TRBJ2-7 better, the J assignment may be wrong. The CDR3 runs 13 residues. Germline V CDR1 and CDR2: SGHKS, YYEKEE (reference sequence). CDR3 sequence: CASSLNTVYEQYF. The CDR3 DNA reads as TGTGCCAGCAGCTTGAATACGGTCTACGAGCAGTACTTC.

V gene TRBV29-1 combines with J gene TRBJ1-1, with D maybe TRBD1 (5 bases). The CDR3 covers 15 residues. Germline V gene lookup returns CDR1 SQVTM and CDR2 ANQGSEA. The V and J ends lost 4 bases and 2 bases respectively, with 17 bases between them. The CDR3 nucleotides are TGCAGCGTTGGTTGGGGAGGGACGGTCAACACTGAAGCTTTCTTT. Its translation: CSVGWGGTVNTEAFF. Together with reference TRBV29-1 and TRBJ1-1, the CDR3 gives the full variable domain: SAVISQKPSRDICQRGTSLTIQCQVDSQVTMMFWYRQQPGQSLTLIATANQGSEATYESGFVIDKFPISRPNLTFSTLTVSNMSPEDSSIYLCSVGWGGTVNTEAFFGQGTRLTVV.

The rearrangement uses TRBV2 and TRBJ2-1; 8 bases are a match to TRBD2. CDR3 length: 15 amino acids. Trimming at V came to 4 bases and at J to 8 bases, leaving 10 bases not matched to a gene. The germline V gene encodes CDR1 SNHLY and CDR2 FYNNEI. The CDR3 reads CASSGASGGAYEQFF. The DNA for the CDR3 is TGTGCCAGCAGTGGCGCGTCGGGAGGGGCCTATGAGCAGTTCTTC.

V gene TRBV10-3 combines with J gene TRBJ2-2; D remains unclear. Between the trimmed V and J ends, which lost 0 bases and 5 bases, there was a span of 7 bases. The CDR3 length is 14 residues. The V gene's germline CDR1 is ENHRY and CDR2 SYGVKD. The CDR3 DNA is TGTGCCATCAGTGAGTCTTACACAACCGGGGAGCTGTTTTTT. This codes for CAISESYTTGELFF.

The CDR3 loop reads CAWSEQKTRGYTF. In DNA form, the CDR3 reads TGTGCCTGGAGTGAACAAAAGACTCGTGGCTACACCTTC. The rearrangement joins TRBV30 to TRBJ1-2, with D unclear. Trimming removed 1 base at V and 7 bases at J, with 13 bases between. The CDR3 totals 13 residues. Germline-derived CDR1 and CDR2 are GTSNPN and SVGIG (reference sequence).

The count of this clone is one. The chain has TRBV7-3 and TRBJ2-1; perhaps TRBD2 as D (5 bases). The CDR3 contains 13 residues. V lost 4 bases and J lost 6, with 10 bases in between. Germline values: CDR1 SGHTA, CDR2 FQGTGA. CDR3 nucleotide sequence: TGTGCCAGCAGCTCCCTAACTAGCAATGAGCAGTTCTTC. Translated, it gives CASSSLTSNEQFF.

This clone was detected a few times. The J gene is TRBJ2-7, the V gene TRBV6-5, with a weak D call TRBD1 (6 bases). Germline V CDR1 and CDR2: MNHEY, SVGAGI. V was trimmed by 6 bases and J by 9 bases, leaving 15 bases between them. This CDR3 has 12 amino acids. The CDR3 bases are TGTGCCAGCAGCCCGGGACACGGCGGGCAGTACTTC. Translated, it gives CASSPGHGGQYF.

The V gene is TRBV27, the J gene TRBJ2-1; 10 nucleotides line up with TRBD2. CDR1 MNHEY and CDR2 SMNVEV come from the germline V gene (reference sequence). V was pared by 3 bases and J by 0 bases, with 5 bases of the junction left unmatched. This CDR3 is 17 amino acids long. The chain's CDR3 is CASSFFSGRNSYNEQFF. The CDR3 nucleotides read TGTGCCAGCAGTTTTTTTAGCGGGAGGAACTCCTACAATGAGCAGTTCTTC.

The rearrangement joins TRBV10-3 to TRBJ2-2, with 11 bases that match TRBD2. The CDR3 extends over 16 amino acids. The trim removed 11 bases at V and 5 bases at J, leaving 13 bases unmatched. Looked up from germline, CDR1 is ENHRY and CDR2 is SYGVKD. The CDR3 loop is CAASGLAGGGTGELFF. DNA for the CDR3: TGTGCCGCAAGCGGTCTAGCGGGAGGAGGTACCGGGGAGCTGTTTTTT.

This sequence joins TRBV11-2 and TRBJ2-7; 9 positions match TRBD2. The length of the CDR3 is 13 residues. The junction had 8 bases not matched to a gene; V was cut back by 5 bases and J by 9 bases. Germline values: CDR1 SGHAT, CDR2 FQNNGV. Written as DNA, the CDR3 is TGTGCCAGCAGCCCCGCCTTGACTAGCGGGCAGTACTTC. This translates into CASSPALTSGQYF. Complete variable domain (other parts from reference TRBV11-2 and TRBJ2-7): EAGVAQSPRYKIIEKRQSVAFWCNPISGHATLYWYQQILGQGPKLLIQFQNNGVVDDSQLPKDRFSAERLKGVDSTLKIQPAKLEDSAVYLCASSPALTSGQYFGPGTRLTVT.

The chain uses TRBV27 and TRBJ2-1; 16 positions agree with TRBD2. Germline-derived CDR1 and CDR2 are MNHEY and SMNVEV (reference sequence). V was clipped by 3 bases and J by 2 bases; unmatched bases: 7. The CDR3 is made up of 19 amino acids. CDR3 sequence: CASSLGPGLAGGPYNEQFF. The DNA for the CDR3 is TGTGCCAGCAGTTTGGGTCCGGGACTAGCGGGAGGGCCCTACAATGAGCAGTTCTTC.

This clone appeared a few times. This chain joins TRBV7-2 and TRBJ2-3; 7 bases are a match to TRBD1. In germline, CDR1 is SGHTA, CDR2 FQGNSA. V lost 6 bases and J lost 6; bases outside the gene matches: 9. The CDR3 has 14 residues. CDR3: CASSRGQPGDTQYF. The CDR3 coding sequence is TGTGCCAGCAGTCGGGGACAGCCGGGGGATACGCAGTATTTT. Variable domain in full (rest from reference TRBV7-2 and TRBJ2-3): GAGVSQSPSNKVTEKGKDVELRCDPISGHTALYWYRQSLGQGLEFLIYFQGNSAPDKSGLPSDRFSAERTGGSVSTLTIQRTQQEDSAVYLCASSRGQPGDTQYFGPGTRLTVL.